The entry below describes one T cell receptor (beta chain). Each CDR3 protein gets one entry after TCRdb re-called the RT-PCR reads with MiXCR. Of 500,000 to 650,000 distinct CDR3 sequences listed, approximately 7.1% are singletons. This specimen belongs to a study of response to subunit inactivated influenza vaccine. The germline V gene encodes CDR1 MNHEY and CDR2 SMNVEV (reference sequence). Germline trimming cut 8 bases from V and 7 bases from J; bases unmatched to any gene: 5. The CDR3 spans 12 residues. The chain carries TRBV27 and TRBJ1-2; 9 bases match TRBD1. Specimen: PBMCs from blood, collected 23 months after vaccination. The sequence derives from a man in his fifties or sixties who received an inactivated influenza vaccine. The CDR3: CASRTGGLGYTF. The CDR3 DNA follows: TGTGCCAGCCGAACAGGGGGCCTTGGCTACACCTTC.